This entry lists 12 T cell receptor beta chains sequenced from one sample in a study of cytomegalovirus exposure and HLA in healthy donors. Primers included in the PCR were 60 Vbeta and 13 Jbeta primers. The method was immunoSEQ multiplex PCR; TCRdb's version includes in-frame clones alone and lacks a portion of them. The sample holds around 200,000 clones; roughly 72% are singletons and the top ten take roughly 2.1%. The sequencing input was PBMCs. These receptors came from a woman aged 30 to 39 in good health and CMV-seropositive.

The genes are TRBV11-2 and TRBJ2-5, with D maybe TRBD1 (6 bases). CDR3 length: 13 residues. Germline V gene data show CDR1 as SGHAT and CDR2 as FQNNGV. Deletions cut 3 bases from V and 5 bases from J, with 10 bases between. The CDR3 DNA reads TGTGCCAGCAGCTTGCAGGGGTGGGAGACCCAGTACTTC. The encoded protein is CASSLQGWETQYF.

The rearrangement joins TRBV7-2 to TRBJ2-2, with 7 bases fitting TRBD2. Germline CDR1 SGHTA, CDR2 FQGNSA. Unmatched junction bases numbered 9, after V lost 5 bases and J lost 6 bases. The length of the CDR3 is 15 residues. The CDR3 reads CASSPPVGRAGELFF. The CDR3, as DNA: TGTGCCAGCAGCCCGCCGGTAGGGAGGGCCGGGGAGCTGTTTTTT.

The J gene is TRBJ2-1, the V gene TRBV19; 12 bases fit TRBD2. V dropped 0 bases and J dropped 9; count of bases not matched to a gene: 9. Per the germline V gene, CDR1 is LNHDA and CDR2 is SQIVND (reference sequence). There are 17 residues in the CDR3. CDR3 amino acids: CASSIDHTSGRFSEQFF. In DNA, the CDR3 is TGTGCCAGTAGTATAGATCATACTAGCGGGAGGTTTAGTGAGCAGTTCTTC.

The CDR3 loop reads CASTTLRSSANSGNTIYF. In DNA form, the CDR3 reads TGTGCCAGCACCACTCTTCGGTCCTCTGCGAACTCTGGAAACACCATATATTTT. This chain joins TRBV11-2 and TRBJ1-3; no definite D call. The germline gives CDR1 SGHAT, CDR2 FQNNGV. Trimming took off 7 bases at V and 0 bases at J, with 22 bases between the two ends. This CDR3 is 18 amino acids long.

This clone was seen more than once but under ten times. This chain connects TRBV7-2 to TRBJ2-3; 9 bases are a match to TRBD2. This CDR3 has 17 residues. Germline CDR1 and CDR2: SGHTA and FQGNSA. J lost 3 bases, V lost 5 bases, and 12 bases had no gene match. The CDR3 bases are TGTGCCAGCAGCCGCCAACCGGGACTAGCTAGGACAGATACGCAGTATTTT. Translating gives CASSRQPGLARTDTQYF. Full variable domain (remainder filled in from reference TRBV7-2 and TRBJ2-3): GAGVSQSPSNKVTEKGKDVELRCDPISGHTALYWYRQSLGQGLEFLIYFQGNSAPDKSGLPSDRFSAERTGGSVSTLTIQRTQQEDSAVYLCASSRQPGLARTDTQYFGPGTRLTVL.

The chain recombines TRBV30 with TRBJ1-4; TRBD1 matches 7 bases. The CDR3 consists of 15 residues. V was clipped by 2 bases and J by 5 bases; unmatched bases: 8. The V gene's germline CDR1 is GTSNPN and CDR2 SVGIG (reference sequence). The CDR3 region is CAWSLSTGINEKLFF. DNA of the CDR3: TGTGCCTGGAGTCTGTCGACAGGGATCAATGAAAAACTGTTTTTT.

This chain uses TRBV7-9 with TRBJ2-1; tentative D call: TRBD1 (7 bases). CDR1 is SEHNR, CDR2 FQNEAQ, per germline (reference sequence). Trimming removed 6 bases at V and 0 bases at J, with 15 bases between. CDR3 size: 16 residues. CDR3 amino acids: CASRASGGSSYNEQFF. The DNA for the CDR3 is TGTGCCAGCAGGGCATCAGGGGGGAGCTCCTACAATGAGCAGTTCTTC. The whole variable domain, remainder taken from reference TRBV7-9 and TRBJ2-1, is DTGVSQNPRHKITKRGQNVTFRCDPISEHNRLYWYRQTLGQGPEFLTYFQNEAQLEKSRLLSDRFSAERPKGSFSTLEIQRTEQGDSAMYLCASRASGGSSYNEQFFGPGTRLTVL.

V gene TRBV29-1 combines with J gene TRBJ2-7; 10 bases are a match to TRBD2. The CDR3 has 14 residues. V shed 6 bases, J shed 2 bases, and the junction held 7 bases outside the gene matches. Germline CDR1 is SQVTM and CDR2 is ANQGSEA. The DNA of the CDR3 is TGCAGCGTGATGGGACTAGCGCAAACCTACGAGCAGTACTTC. This encodes CSVMGLAQTYEQYF.

This clone showed up just a few times. The J gene is TRBJ1-2, the V gene TRBV7-9, with a possible D match to TRBD1 (6 bases). V lost 3 bases, J lost 5 bases, and 16 bases lay in between. Germline CDR1 SEHNR, CDR2 FQNEAQ (reference sequence). The CDR3 runs 15 residues. The CDR3 DNA reads as TGTGCCAGCAGCTTTCCACAGGGCATGGGGTATGGCTACACCTTC. It yields the protein CASSFPQGMGYGYTF.

This chain uses TRBV7-9 with TRBJ2-6; 7 positions agree with TRBD1. The germline gives CDR1 SEHNR, CDR2 FQNEAQ (reference sequence). J lost 0 bases, V lost 5 bases, and 7 bases had no gene match. The CDR3 is made up of 17 amino acids. This CDR3 reads CASSRTGLSSGANVLTF. Written as DNA, the CDR3 is TGTGCCAGCAGCCGGACAGGTCTGAGCTCTGGGGCCAACGTCCTGACTTTC.

The chain has TRBV7-9 and TRBJ2-5; 11 bases are shared with TRBD2. The junction had 10 bases not matched to a gene; V was cut back by 1 base and J by 3 bases. This CDR3 comprises 18 residues. The germline gives CDR1 SEHNR, CDR2 FQNEAQ (reference sequence). CDR3: CASSLGPTASGGKETQYF. CDR3 DNA: TGTGCCAGCAGCTTAGGCCCCACGGCTAGCGGGGGGAAAGAGACCCAGTACTTC.

This clone was seen once. V and J are TRBV2 and TRBJ1-5, with D unresolved. This CDR3 region has 13 residues. Trimming took off 4 bases at V and 7 bases at J, with 11 bases between the two ends. From germline, CDR1 is SNHLY and CDR2 FYNNEI. The CDR3 is CASSAPHTQPQHF. The CDR3 DNA reads as TGTGCCAGCAGTGCGCCTCACACCCAGCCCCAGCATTTT.